Listed here are 19 T cell receptor beta chains from one sample, sequenced in a study of early T cells in non-severe SARS-CoV-2 infection. Each CDR3 protein is one row after TCRdb ran MiXCR on the 5' RACE reads. The sample includes roughly 52,000 distinct CDR3 sequences, about 8.2% of them seen just once. The specimen sequenced was whole blood. Source of these receptors: an adult who was a healthcare worker with PCR-confirmed SARS-CoV-2 infection or an uninfected control (not recorded which).

The J gene is TRBJ2-7, the V gene TRBV11-2; D is unclear. With 5 bases removed from V and 4 bases from J, the gap between germline ends came to 15 bases. This CDR3 is 14 amino acids long. CDR1 SGHAT and CDR2 FQNNGV come from the germline V gene. The CDR3 here is CASSPPGPLYEQYF. CDR3 DNA: TGTGCCAGCAGCCCGCCCGGGCCGCTGTACGAGCAGTACTTC.

There are many counts of this clonotype. The chain recombines TRBV20-1 with TRBJ2-7; the match to TRBD2 covers 8 bases. The CDR3 extends over 17 amino acids. The J segment lost 0 bases and the V segment lost 5 bases, leaving 15 bases of the junction unmatched. The germline gives CDR1 DFQATT, CDR2 SNEGSKA (reference sequence). The CDR3 region is CSAYGAGTRPISYEQYF. In DNA, the CDR3 is TGCAGTGCTTATGGGGCCGGGACTAGGCCGATCTCCTACGAGCAGTACTTC.

The J gene is TRBJ2-1, the V gene TRBV6-5, with D unclear. Germline-derived CDR1 and CDR2 are MNHEY and SVGAGI. V shed 2 bases and J shed 2 bases, with 13 bases lying between them. CDR3 length: 16 residues. The CDR3 loop reads CASSYETGPPYNEQFF. CDR3 sequence (DNA): TGTGCCAGCAGTTACGAGACGGGCCCACCCTACAATGAGCAGTTCTTC.

This clonotype was found many times. The CDR3 sequence: CASSLGGWNTEAFF. The CDR3 DNA follows: TGTGCCAGCAGTTTAGGGGGCTGGAACACTGAAGCTTTCTTT. The V and J genes are TRBV12-3 or TRBV12-4 and TRBJ1-1, with D possibly matching TRBD1 (5 bases). The CDR3 extends over 14 amino acids. The V end lost 1 base, the J end lost 1 base, and 7 bases lay between the germline ends.

The sample holds a few counts of this clonotype. The V gene is TRBV2, the J gene TRBJ2-3; maybe TRBD2 (6 bases). Germline CDR1 is SNHLY and CDR2 is FYNNEI. V lost 8 bases and J 10 bases, leaving 25 bases between the germline ends. This CDR3 has 15 amino acids. DNA of the CDR3: TGTGCCAGCGGCGCCGGGGGAGGAAGCCCTGCGGCGCAGTATTTT. Residues: CASGAGGGSPAAQYF. Using reference TRBV2 and TRBJ2-3 for the parts outside the CDR3, the full variable domain is EPEVTQTPSHQVTQMGQEVILRCVPISNHLYFYWYRQILGQKVEFLVSFYNNEISEKSEIFDDQFSVERPDGSNFTLKIRSTKLEDSAMYFCASGAGGGSPAAQYFGPGTRLTVL.

This clonotype was observed at least ten times. The V and J genes are TRBV4-3 and TRBJ2-2, with D possibly TRBD2 on 7 matching bases. The V and J ends lost 0 bases and 4 bases respectively, with 15 bases between them. Per the germline V gene, CDR1 is LGHNA and CDR2 is YSLEER. This CDR3 contains 17 residues. This CDR3 is CASSQEGGGAFTGELFF. In nucleotides, the CDR3 is TGCGCCAGCAGCCAAGAAGGCGGGGGCGCCTTCACCGGGGAGCTGTTTTTT.

This clonotype was recorded at least ten times. V is TRBV5-1 and J is TRBJ2-1; D unresolved. The CDR3 is made up of 13 amino acids. Deletions cut 1 base from V and 12 bases from J, with 14 bases between. Germline lookup yields CDR1 SGHRS and CDR2 YFSETQ. The CDR3 DNA sequence: TGCGCCAGCAGCTTGCCTACCCAGGAAGCGCAGTTCTTC. This encodes CASSLPTQEAQFF.

This clonotype showed up many times. The V and J genes are TRBV7-6 and TRBJ2-5; D possibly corresponds to TRBD1 (6 bases). V dropped 6 bases and J dropped 2 bases, with 16 bases sitting between them. The germline CDR1 and CDR2 sequences are SGHVS and FNYEAQ. The CDR3 totals 15 residues. CDR3 DNA: TGTGCCAGCAGTTCAACCGGGACAATACAAGAGACCCAGTACTTC. Its translation is CASSSTGTIQETQYF.

This chain links TRBV6-2 or TRBV6-3 with TRBJ2-7, with 7 bases aligning to TRBD1. Losses at the gene ends were 0 bases for V and 3 bases for J; bases not matched to a gene: 5. The CDR3 contains 15 residues. Germline CDR1 is MNHEY and CDR2 is SVGEGT. The CDR3 protein is CASSYSRQGVYEQYF. CDR3 coding DNA: TGTGCCAGCAGTTACTCGAGGCAGGGGGTCTACGAGCAGTACTTC.

This chain joins TRBV10-3 and TRBJ1-4; TRBD1 is a possible D gene (6 bases). V was trimmed by 4 bases and J by 0 bases, leaving 9 bases between them. This CDR3 comprises 15 residues. CDR1 and CDR2 from the germline V gene are ENHRY and SYGVKD. The CDR3 reads CAISAGTSTNEKLFF. DNA of the CDR3: TGTGCCATCAGTGCGGGGACATCAACTAATGAAAAACTGTTTTTT.

This clonotype has just a few counts. The CDR3 DNA sequence: TGTGCCAGCAGTTTCTCAGGGAGTCGAGCGGGCTACACCTTC. Amino acid sequence: CASSFSGSRAGYTF. The chain couples TRBV28 to TRBJ1-2, with a tentative D call TRBD1 (5 bases). Germline CDR1 MDHEN, CDR2 SYDVKM. This CDR3 contains 14 residues. The V end was cut by 3 bases, the J end by 8 bases, with 16 bases between.

The chain uses TRBV29-1 and TRBJ2-1; 9 bases map to TRBD2. Germline-derived CDR1 and CDR2 are SQVTM and ANQGSEA. The V gene end was trimmed by 7 bases and the J gene end by 10 bases; junction bases not matched to a gene: 11. The CDR3 runs 13 residues. DNA for the CDR3: TGCAGCGGCACTAGCGGGCTAGGAGGAGAGCAGTTCTTC. This sequence encodes CSGTSGLGGEQFF.

This sequence joins TRBV28 and TRBJ2-4; D perhaps matches TRBD2 (5 bases). This CDR3 comprises 16 residues. CDR1 MDHEN and CDR2 SYDVKM come from the germline V gene. V shed 4 bases and J shed 0 bases, with 13 bases lying between them. The CDR3, as DNA: TGTGCCAGCAGTTATGGGAGCCTGTTAGCCAAAAACATTCAGTACTTC. Translated: CASSYGSLLAKNIQYF.

This clonotype was observed at least ten times. The CDR3 DNA is TGTGCCAGCAGCCCCCGGAGCGGGGGTTACGAGCAGTACTTC. Its translation: CASSPRSGGYEQYF. This sequence joins TRBV7-3 and TRBJ2-7; 8 bases fit TRBD2. Trimming removed 5 bases from V and 4 bases from J; junction bases left unmatched: 7. The CDR3 is 14 amino acids. Germline V gene data show CDR1 as SGHTA and CDR2 as FQGTGA.

The genes are TRBV14 and TRBJ2-7, with D unresolved. CDR1 SGHDN and CDR2 FVKESK come from the germline V gene. The CDR3 contains 15 residues. The V gene lost 1 base and the J gene lost 5 bases, with 15 bases spanning the gap. The CDR3 DNA follows: TGTGCCAGCAGCCAAGGTTCACCCTTGCCCCACGAGCAGTACTTC. Its protein is CASSQGSPLPHEQYF.

The rearrangement links TRBV30 to TRBJ2-1; TRBD2 aligns across 8 bases. In germline, CDR1 is GTSNPN, CDR2 SVGIG (reference sequence). Germline trimming cut 2 bases from V and 7 bases from J; bases unmatched to any gene: 7. The CDR3 spans 14 residues. The CDR3 DNA reads as TGTGCCTGGAGTAGGAGCGGGAGTATGAATGAGCAGTTCTTC. Its protein is CAWSRSGSMNEQFF.

This clonotype was observed many times. The chain has TRBV6-2 or TRBV6-3 and TRBJ2-7; the match to TRBD2 covers 10 bases. Germline V gene lookup returns CDR1 MNHEY and CDR2 SVGEGT. The J segment lost 3 bases and the V segment lost 4 bases, leaving 6 bases of the junction unmatched. The CDR3 is 15 residues long. CDR3 in DNA: TGTGCCAGCAGTTCCAGACTAGCGGGCTTCTACGAGCAGTACTTC. This gives the protein CASSSRLAGFYEQYF.

The J gene is TRBJ2-3, the V gene TRBV2; 7 nucleotides line up with TRBD1. V lost 4 bases to trimming and J lost 2 bases; unmatched junction nucleotides: 9. The length of the CDR3 is 16 residues. Per germline, CDR1 SNHLY and CDR2 FYNNEI. The CDR3 region has the DNA TGTGCCAGCAGTGGCCCAGGGGGTGGTCCCACAGATACGCAGTATTTT. Translating it yields CASSGPGGGPTDTQYF.

This clonotype was counted a few times. V is TRBV7-9 and J is TRBJ2-5; 9 bases line up with TRBD1. CDR1 SEHNR and CDR2 FQNEAQ come from the germline V gene (reference sequence). There are 16 residues in the CDR3. J gave up 2 bases and V 1 base, and 5 bases lay outside the gene matches. The CDR3 DNA sequence: TGTGCCAGCAGCTTAGTTTCGGGACAGGGTCAAGAGACCCAGTACTTC. Its protein product is CASSLVSGQGQETQYF.